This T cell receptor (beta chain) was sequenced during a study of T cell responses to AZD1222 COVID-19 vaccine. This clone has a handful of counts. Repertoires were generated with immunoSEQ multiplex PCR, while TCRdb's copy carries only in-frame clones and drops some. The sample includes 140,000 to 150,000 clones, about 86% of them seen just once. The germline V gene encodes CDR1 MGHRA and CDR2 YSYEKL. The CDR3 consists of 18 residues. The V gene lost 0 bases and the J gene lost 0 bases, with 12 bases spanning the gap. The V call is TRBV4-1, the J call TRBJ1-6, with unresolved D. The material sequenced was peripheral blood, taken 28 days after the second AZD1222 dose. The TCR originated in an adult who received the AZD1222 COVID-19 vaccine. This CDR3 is CASSQDPRPGSYNSPLHF. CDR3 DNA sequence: TGCGCCAGCAGCCAAGATCCCAGGCCTGGCTCCTATAATTCACCCCTCCACTTT.